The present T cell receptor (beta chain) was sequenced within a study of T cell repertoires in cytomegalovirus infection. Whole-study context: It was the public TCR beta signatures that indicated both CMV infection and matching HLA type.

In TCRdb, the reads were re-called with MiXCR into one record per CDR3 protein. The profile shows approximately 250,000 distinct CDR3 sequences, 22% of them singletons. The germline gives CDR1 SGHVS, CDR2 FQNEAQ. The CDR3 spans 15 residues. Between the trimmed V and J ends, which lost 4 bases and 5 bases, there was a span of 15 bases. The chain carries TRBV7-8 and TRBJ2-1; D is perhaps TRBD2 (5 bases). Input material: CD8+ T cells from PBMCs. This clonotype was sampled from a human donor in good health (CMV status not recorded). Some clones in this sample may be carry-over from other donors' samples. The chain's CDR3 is CASSSVLDFHNEQFF. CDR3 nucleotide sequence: TGTGCCAGCAGCTCAGTCCTGGACTTCCACAATGAGCAGTTCTTC.